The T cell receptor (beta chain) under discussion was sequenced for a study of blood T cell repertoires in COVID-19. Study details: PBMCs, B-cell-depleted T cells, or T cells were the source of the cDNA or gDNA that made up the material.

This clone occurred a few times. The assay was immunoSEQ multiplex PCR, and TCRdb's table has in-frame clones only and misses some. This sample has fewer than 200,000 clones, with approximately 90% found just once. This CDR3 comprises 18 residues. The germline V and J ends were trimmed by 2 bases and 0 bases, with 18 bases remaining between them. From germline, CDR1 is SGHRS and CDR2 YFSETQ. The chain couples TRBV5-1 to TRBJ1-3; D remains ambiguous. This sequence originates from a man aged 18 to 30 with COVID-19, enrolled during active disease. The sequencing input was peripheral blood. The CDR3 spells CASSFHPGRRSSGNTIYF. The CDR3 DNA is TGCGCCAGCAGCTTCCATCCCGGACGGAGGAGCTCTGGAAACACCATATATTTT.